The 23 T cell receptor beta chains listed next were all sequenced from one sample in a study of T cells in Graves' hyperthyroidism and ophthalmopathy. TCR beta CDR3 sequences were amplified from RNA transcripts. Primed by the HTBI set, a first-round RT-PCR was run on the TCR CDR3. One entry per CDR3 protein results from TCRdb running MiXCR on the multiplex PCR reads. This sample has about 700,000 distinct CDR3 sequences, with about 14% found just once. Input material: blood. The origin of the receptors is a woman under 30 with Graves' hyperthyroidism.

This clonotype was picked up many times. This chain connects TRBV6-5 to TRBJ2-7; 7 bases are a match to TRBD1. The CDR3 runs 13 residues. Per germline, CDR1 MNHEY and CDR2 SVGAGI. The J segment lost 5 bases and the V segment lost 2 bases, leaving 3 bases of the junction unmatched. CDR3 residues: CASSYRQGDEQYF. The CDR3 DNA sequence: TGTGCCAGCAGTTACAGGCAGGGGGACGAGCAGTACTTC.

J is TRBJ2-6 and V is TRBV7-9; D is uncertain. The CDR3 covers 14 residues. Germline CDR1 SEHNR, CDR2 FQNEAQ (reference sequence). Trimming removed 8 bases from V and 0 bases from J, with 8 bases in between. This chain's CDR3 is CASPPFSGANVLTF. DNA of the CDR3: TGTGCCAGCCCTCCGTTCTCTGGGGCCAACGTCCTGACTTTC. The variable domain in full, completed from reference TRBV7-9 and TRBJ2-6, reads DTGVSQNPRHKITKRGQNVTFRCDPISEHNRLYWYRQTLGQGPEFLTYFQNEAQLEKSRLLSDRFSAERPKGSFSTLEIQRTEQGDSAMYLCASPPFSGANVLTFGAGSRLTVL.

This clonotype was seen at least ten times. The V and J genes are TRBV11-2 and TRBJ2-3, with 9 bases that match TRBD2. There are 17 residues in the CDR3. Unmatched junction bases numbered 11, after V lost 4 bases and J lost 3 bases. Per the germline V gene, CDR1 is SGHAT and CDR2 is FQNNGV. The CDR3 nucleotides are TGTGCCAGCAGCTATACACGGGCGGGAGGGCCAACAGATACGCAGTATTTT. Its translation: CASSYTRAGGPTDTQYF.

This clonotype showed up many times. V and J are TRBV20-1 and TRBJ1-5, with 10 bases that match TRBD1. The CDR3 contains 15 residues. Trimming at V came to 3 bases and at J to 7 bases, leaving 9 bases not matched to a gene. Germline-derived CDR1 and CDR2 are DFQATT and SNEGSKA (reference sequence). The CDR3 DNA follows: TGCAGTGCTAGCCCCCGGGGACAGGGGTTCCAGCCCCAGCATTTT. Translation gives CSASPRGQGFQPQHF.

The chain carries TRBV19 and TRBJ1-5; TRBD1 is a possible D gene (5 bases). CDR3 length: 15 amino acids. CDR1 is LNHDA, CDR2 SQIVND, per germline (reference sequence). Between the trimmed V and J ends, which lost 4 bases and 2 bases, there was a span of 12 bases. The CDR3 DNA reads TGTGCCAGTAGTAAGCAACAGGCGGGCAATCAGCCCCAGCATTTT. This translates into CASSKQQAGNQPQHF.

This clonotype was detected many times. The rearrangement links TRBV20-1 to TRBJ2-7, with no clear D. The CDR3 contains 14 residues. Germline V gives CDR1 DFQATT, CDR2 SNEGSKA (reference sequence). V was cut by 1 base and J by 4 bases, with 14 bases left in between. The CDR3 nucleotides are TGCAGTGCTAGAGTGACCGGCGGCGGTTACGAGCAGTACTTC. Translated, it gives CSARVTGGGYEQYF.

The rearrangement links TRBV6-2 or TRBV6-3 to TRBJ1-5; D not resolved. The CDR3 contains 14 residues. Deletions cut 2 bases from V and 3 bases from J, with 8 bases between. Germline CDR1 reads MNHEY; CDR2 reads SVGEGT. The CDR3 here is CASSYGSPNQPQHF. The CDR3 DNA follows: TGTGCCAGCAGTTACGGGTCTCCCAATCAGCCCCAGCATTTT.

CDR3 in DNA: TGTGCCAGCAGTGAGCTCCACTACGAGCAGTACTTC. Amino acids: CASSELHYEQYF. V gene TRBV6-2 or TRBV6-3 combines with J gene TRBJ2-7; D is unclear. CDR1 and CDR2 (germline): MNHEY, SVGEGT. The CDR3 runs to 12 residues. The ends were cut back, 5 bases at V and 3 bases at J, with 8 bases in the middle.

This clonotype turned up a few times. The chain uses TRBV10-3 and TRBJ1-1; D might be TRBD1 (6 bases). CDR3 length equals 15 residues. Germline V gives CDR1 ENHRY, CDR2 SYGVKD. V shed 6 bases and J shed 0 bases, with 14 bases lying between them. The CDR3 DNA reads as TGTGCCATCAGCCCCGGGGGGCGCTTGAACACTGAAGCTTTCTTT. It specifies CAISPGGRLNTEAFF.

This clonotype was picked up many times. This sequence joins TRBV10-3 and TRBJ2-2; TRBD1 agrees at 11 bases. Trimming cost V 6 bases and J 3 bases; bases outside gene matches: 6. CDR1 ENHRY and CDR2 SYGVKD come from the germline V gene. The CDR3 length is 16 residues. For the CDR3, the DNA is TGTGCCATCAGCGCTCCGGGACAGGGGGACACCGGGGAGCTGTTTTTT. Protein sequence: CAISAPGQGDTGELFF.

The rearrangement links TRBV6-2 or TRBV6-3 to TRBJ2-2; D is ambiguous. This CDR3 spans 16 amino acids. V lost 6 bases and J 0 bases, leaving 14 bases between the germline ends. Germline assignment: CDR1 MNHEY and CDR2 SVGEGT. In DNA, the CDR3 is TGTGCCAGCAGCCGGTCGCGACTCACGAACACCGGGGAGCTGTTTTTT. Amino acid sequence: CASSRSRLTNTGELFF.

The table lists this clonotype with many counts. The chain links TRBV6-2 or TRBV6-3 to TRBJ2-7; 10 bases match TRBD2. V was clipped by 9 bases and J by 6 bases; unmatched bases: 8. Germline CDR1 is MNHEY and CDR2 is SVGEGT. The CDR3 extends over 13 amino acids. The CDR3 spells CASTGTSDIEQYF. The CDR3 nucleotides read TGTGCCAGTACCGGGACTAGCGACATCGAGCAGTACTTC.

On this clonotype: Being one base from a much bigger clone, this may be a read error. The rearrangement joins TRBV18 to TRBJ2-3; 7 bases map to TRBD1. Germline CDR1 is KGHSH and CDR2 is LQKENI. The CDR3 is 14 residues long. CDR3 region: CASSVDRDTGTQYF. CDR3 coding DNA: TGTGCCAGCTCCGTCGACAGGGACACAGGTACGCAGTATTTT.

This clonotype was observed many times. The rearrangement uses TRBV7-9 and TRBJ2-7; D gene uncertain. The CDR3 totals 16 residues. Trimming stripped 5 bases from V and 5 bases from J, with 22 bases between. Looked up from germline, CDR1 is SEHNR and CDR2 is FQNEAQ (reference sequence). The CDR3 sequence is CASSPPRGAPQNEQYF. The CDR3 region has the DNA TGTGCCAGCAGCCCCCCAAGAGGTGCGCCCCAGAACGAGCAGTACTTC.

This sequence joins TRBV10-2 and TRBJ1-1, with a possible D match to TRBD1 (5 bases). Germline CDR1 and CDR2: WSHSY and SAAADI. V lost 4 bases and J 5 bases, leaving 17 bases between the germline ends. This CDR3 is 15 amino acids long. The CDR3 spells CASSVSGQGRTEAFF. CDR3 nucleotide sequence: TGCGCCAGCAGTGTCTCGGGGCAGGGCCGAACTGAAGCTTTCTTT.

This clonotype was recorded many times. This is likely a read error, given that the CDR3 carries no conserved phenylalanine or tryptophan at its end. The chain employs TRBV18 and TRBJ1-1; maybe TRBD1 (5 bases). Germline V gene lookup returns CDR1 KGHSH and CDR2 LQKENI. V dropped 10 bases and J dropped 5 bases, with 11 bases sitting between them. The CDR3 is made up of 11 amino acids. The CDR3 sequence: CATSQGTEAFI. CDR3 DNA: TGTGCCACTTCCCAGGGAACTGAAGCTTTCATT.

The table lists this clonotype with many counts. The chain carries TRBV7-9 and TRBJ1-5, with a possible D match to TRBD1 (5 bases). The CDR3 has 13 residues. Germline lookup yields CDR1 SEHNR and CDR2 FQNEAQ (reference sequence). V was cut by 5 bases and J by 4 bases, with 9 bases left in between. CDR3 nucleotide sequence: TGTGCCAGCAGCCTACAGGAGAATCAGCCCCAGCATTTT. Translating gives CASSLQENQPQHF.

This clonotype was seen many times. This chain joins TRBV7-2 and TRBJ2-7, with 8 bases lining up with TRBD2. The CDR3 runs to 15 residues. The germline CDR1 and CDR2 sequences are SGHTA and FQGNSA. V shed 3 bases, J shed 4 bases, and the junction held 8 bases outside the gene matches. CDR3 sequence: CASSFFGTSSYEQYF. In DNA, the CDR3 is TGTGCCAGCAGCTTCTTCGGGACTAGTTCTTACGAGCAGTACTTC.

CDR3 sequence: CASSFTSGSGNEQFF. The CDR3 DNA reads TGCGCCAGCAGCTTTACTAGCGGGTCGGGCAATGAGCAGTTCTTC. This rearrangement joins TRBV5-1 to TRBJ2-1, with TRBD2 identical over 9 bases. The V and J ends lost 2 bases and 6 bases, in that order; junction bases with no gene match: 6. The CDR3 contains 15 residues. Germline loops: CDR1 SGHRS, CDR2 YFSETQ.

The J gene is TRBJ2-1, the V gene TRBV10-3, with D perhaps TRBD2 (5 bases). CDR1 and CDR2 (germline): ENHRY, SYGVKD. This CDR3 region has 14 residues. V was shortened by 1 base and J by 4 bases, with 8 bases between the two germline ends. For the CDR3, the DNA is TGTGCCATCAGTGAGTGGGAGTTATACAATGAGCAGTTCTTC. It codes for CAISEWELYNEQFF.

The J gene is TRBJ1-3, the V gene TRBV20-1; D is undetermined. The CDR3 is 15 residues long. From germline, CDR1 is DFQATT and CDR2 SNEGSKA (reference sequence). Trimming removed 2 bases from V and 1 base from J, with 12 bases in between. The CDR3 reads CSARPTHGSGNTIYF. The CDR3 DNA sequence: TGCAGTGCTAGACCGACACATGGATCTGGAAACACCATATATTTT.

This clonotype was observed many times. V gene TRBV6-1 combines with J gene TRBJ2-7; 7 positions match TRBD1. In germline, CDR1 is MNHNS, CDR2 SASEGT. V lost 2 bases, J lost 5 bases, and 6 bases stayed unmatched. The CDR3 contains 14 residues. CDR3 sequence reads: CASSETGATHEQYF. For the CDR3, the DNA is TGTGCCAGCAGTGAAACAGGGGCTACCCACGAGCAGTACTTC.

This clonotype was found many times. V and J are TRBV19 and TRBJ2-3; D tentatively reads TRBD1 or TRBD2 (5 bases each). CDR3 size: 16 residues. V shed 3 bases and J shed 1 base, with 14 bases lying between them. Germline V CDR1 and CDR2: LNHDA, SQIVND (reference sequence). CDR3 in amino acids: CASSITGTAGTDTQYF. The CDR3, as DNA: TGTGCCAGTAGTATCACCGGGACGGCGGGCACAGATACGCAGTATTTT.